What follows are 7 T cell receptor beta chains derived from one specimen sequenced in a study of T cell responses to AZD1222 COVID-19 vaccine. Method: immunoSEQ multiplex PCR; TCRdb's copy keeps in-frame clones and lacks some. The table shows about 180,000 clones, with over 90% occurring only once. The sample was peripheral blood, taken 28 days after the second AZD1222 dose. The receptors were sampled from an adult who received the AZD1222 COVID-19 vaccine.

This rearrangement joins TRBV2 to TRBJ2-5, with 7 bases aligning to TRBD1. Germline trimming cut 6 bases from V and 2 bases from J; bases unmatched to any gene: 9. Germline assignment: CDR1 SNHLY and CDR2 FYNNEI. CDR3 size: 15 residues. CDR3 sequence (DNA): TGTGCCAGCAGCCTCGGACAGGTGGTACAAGAGACCCAGTACTTC. Translating it yields CASSLGQVVQETQYF. Supplemented by reference TRBV2 and TRBJ2-5, the full variable domain reads EPEVTQTPSHQVTQMGQEVILRCVPISNHLYFYWYRQILGQKVEFLVSFYNNEISEKSEIFDDQFSVERPDGSNFTLKIRSTKLEDSAMYFCASSLGQVVQETQYFGPGTRLLVL.

The chain joins TRBV6-5 to TRBJ2-7; no clear D gene. Trimming left V 5 bases short and J 3 bases short, with 17 bases between. The germline V gene has CDR1 MNHEY and CDR2 SVGAGI. There are 15 residues in the CDR3. The CDR3 is CASSPSAPPDYEQYF. Written as DNA, the CDR3 is TGTGCCAGCAGTCCATCAGCCCCCCCCGACTACGAGCAGTACTTC.

The CDR3 sequence: CASTRAGVNTEAFF. CDR3 nucleotides: TGTGCCAGCACCAGGGCAGGGGTGAACACTGAAGCTTTCTTT. This chain uses TRBV6-5 with TRBJ1-1, with a tentative D call TRBD1 (6 bases). V was cut by 7 bases and J by 0 bases, with 12 bases left in between. The germline V gene encodes CDR1 MNHEY and CDR2 SVGAGI. The CDR3 is made up of 14 amino acids.

V gene TRBV2 combines with J gene TRBJ1-1; D unresolved. Germline CDR1 SNHLY, CDR2 FYNNEI. CDR3 length: 14 residues. V was pared by 6 bases and J by 0 bases, with 11 bases between. CDR3: CASRETAVNTEAFF. The CDR3 region has the DNA TGTGCCAGCAGGGAAACCGCAGTGAACACTGAAGCTTTCTTT.

The chain combines TRBV11-2 with TRBJ2-3, with 9 nucleotides matching TRBD2. In germline, CDR1 is SGHAT, CDR2 FQNNGV. The CDR3 runs to 15 residues. The trim removed 4 bases at V and 4 bases at J, leaving 6 bases unmatched. The CDR3 coding sequence is TGTGCCAGCAGCTACCGGACTAGCGAGGCAGATACGCAGTATTTT. Its translation: CASSYRTSEADTQYF.

This clone was counted once. The chain joins TRBV6-2 or TRBV6-3 to TRBJ2-7; TRBD2 matches at 7 bases. The length of the CDR3 is 15 residues. The germline CDR1 and CDR2 sequences are MNHEY and SVGEGT. The trim removed 0 bases at V and 3 bases at J, leaving 5 bases unmatched. This CDR3 is CASSYSLAVYYEQYF. The CDR3 region has the DNA TGTGCCAGCAGTTACTCGCTAGCGGTTTACTACGAGCAGTACTTC.

The V call is TRBV2, the J call TRBJ1-1; D remains ambiguous. The CDR3 covers 14 residues. Trimming shortened V by 1 base and J by 0 bases, and 6 bases separated the two germline ends. Germline loops: CDR1 SNHLY, CDR2 FYNNEI. The CDR3 DNA reads TGTGCCAGCAGTGAAGTGGCAGTGAACACTGAAGCTTTCTTT. It encodes CASSEVAVNTEAFF. Filled out from reference TRBV2 and TRBJ1-1, the complete variable domain reads EPEVTQTPSHQVTQMGQEVILRCVPISNHLYFYWYRQILGQKVEFLVSFYNNEISEKSEIFDDQFSVERPDGSNFTLKIRSTKLEDSAMYFCASSEVAVNTEAFFGQGTRLTVV.